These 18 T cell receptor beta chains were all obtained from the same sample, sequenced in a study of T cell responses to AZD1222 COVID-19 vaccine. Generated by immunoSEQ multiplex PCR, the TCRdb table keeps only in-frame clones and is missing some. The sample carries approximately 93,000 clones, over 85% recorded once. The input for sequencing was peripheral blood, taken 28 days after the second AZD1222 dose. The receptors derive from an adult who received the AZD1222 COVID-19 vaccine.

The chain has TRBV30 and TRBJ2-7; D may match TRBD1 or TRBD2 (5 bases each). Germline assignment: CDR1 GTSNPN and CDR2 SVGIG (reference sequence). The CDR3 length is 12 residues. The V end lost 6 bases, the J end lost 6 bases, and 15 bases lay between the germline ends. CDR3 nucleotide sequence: TGTGCCTGTACCCGTGGGGGAGTCGAGCAGTACTTC. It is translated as CACTRGGVEQYF.

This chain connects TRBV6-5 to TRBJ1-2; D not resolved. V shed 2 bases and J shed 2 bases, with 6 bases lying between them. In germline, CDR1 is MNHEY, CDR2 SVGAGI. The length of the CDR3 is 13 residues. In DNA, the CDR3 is TGTGCCAGCAGTTACGTAGCGAACTATGGCTACACCTTC. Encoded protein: CASSYVANYGYTF.

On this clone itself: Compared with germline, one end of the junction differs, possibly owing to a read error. CDR3 in amino acids: CASSLYGSGYGLAGTGWLF. The CDR3 DNA follows: TGTGCCAGCAGTTTATATGGGTCGGGGTATGGACTAGCCGGGACGGGGTGGCTCTTC. The genes are TRBV27 and TRBJ2-1, with TRBD2 identical over 8 bases. Germline assignment: CDR1 MNHEY and CDR2 SMNVEV (reference sequence). This CDR3 comprises 19 residues.

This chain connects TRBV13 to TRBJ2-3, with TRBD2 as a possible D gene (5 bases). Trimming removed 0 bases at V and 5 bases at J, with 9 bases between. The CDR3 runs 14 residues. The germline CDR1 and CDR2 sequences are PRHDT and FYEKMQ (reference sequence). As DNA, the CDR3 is TGTGCCAGCAGCTTAGGCCGAGAGGGAGATACGCAGTATTTT. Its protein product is CASSLGREGDTQYF.

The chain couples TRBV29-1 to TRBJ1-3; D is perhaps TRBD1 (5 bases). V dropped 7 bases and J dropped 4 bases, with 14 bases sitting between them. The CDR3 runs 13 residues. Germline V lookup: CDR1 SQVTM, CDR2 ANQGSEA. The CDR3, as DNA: TGCAGCGGCTTTGCAGGGACCGGAAACACCATATATTTT. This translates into CSGFAGTGNTIYF.

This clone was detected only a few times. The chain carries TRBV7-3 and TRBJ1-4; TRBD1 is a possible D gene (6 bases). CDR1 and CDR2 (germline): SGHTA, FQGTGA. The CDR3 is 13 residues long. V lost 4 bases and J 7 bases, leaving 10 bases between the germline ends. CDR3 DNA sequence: TGTGCCAGCAGCTGGACCAGGGGTGAAAAACTGTTTTTT. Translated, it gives CASSWTRGEKLFF. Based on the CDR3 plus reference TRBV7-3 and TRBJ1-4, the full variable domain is GAGVSQTPSNKVTEKGKYVELRCDPISGHTALYWYRQSLGQGPEFLIYFQGTGAADDSGLPNDRFFAVRPEGSVSTLKIQRTERGDSAVYLCASSWTRGEKLFFGSGTQLSVL.

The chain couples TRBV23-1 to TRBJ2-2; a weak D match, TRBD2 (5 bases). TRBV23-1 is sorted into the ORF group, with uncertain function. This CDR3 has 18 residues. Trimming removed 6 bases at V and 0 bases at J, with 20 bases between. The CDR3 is CASSPMRRWRTNTGELFF. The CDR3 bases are TGCGCCAGCAGCCCAATGAGGAGGTGGAGAACGAACACCGGGGAGCTGTTTTTT.

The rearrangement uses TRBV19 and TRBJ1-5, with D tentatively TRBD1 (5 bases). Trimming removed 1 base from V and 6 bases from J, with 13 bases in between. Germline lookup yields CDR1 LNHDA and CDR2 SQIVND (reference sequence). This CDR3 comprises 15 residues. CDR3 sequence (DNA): TGTGCCAGTAGTATAGGGGGGGGTCCGGGTCAGCCCCAGCATTTT. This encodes CASSIGGGPGQPQHF.

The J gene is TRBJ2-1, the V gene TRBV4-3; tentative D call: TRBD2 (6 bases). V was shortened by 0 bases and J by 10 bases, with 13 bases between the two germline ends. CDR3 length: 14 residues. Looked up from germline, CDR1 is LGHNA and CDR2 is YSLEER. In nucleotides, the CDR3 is TGCGCCAGCAGCCAAGATAGGGTAGGGAGGGAGCAGTTCTTC. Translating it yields CASSQDRVGREQFF.

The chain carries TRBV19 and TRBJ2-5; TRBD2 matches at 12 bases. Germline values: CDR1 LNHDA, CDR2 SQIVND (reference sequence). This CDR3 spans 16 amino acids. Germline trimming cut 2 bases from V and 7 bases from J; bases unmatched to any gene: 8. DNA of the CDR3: TGTGCCAGTAGTATAACAGGACTAGCGGGGTCTTCGACCCAGTACTTC. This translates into CASSITGLAGSSTQYF.

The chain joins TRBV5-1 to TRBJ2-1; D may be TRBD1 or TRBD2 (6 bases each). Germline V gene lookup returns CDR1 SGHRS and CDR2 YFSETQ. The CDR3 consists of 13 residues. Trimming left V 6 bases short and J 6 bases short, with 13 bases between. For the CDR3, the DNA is TGCGCCAGCACGCGGGACACTTCCAATGAGCAGTTCTTC. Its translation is CASTRDTSNEQFF. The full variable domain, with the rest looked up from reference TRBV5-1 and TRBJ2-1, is KAGVTQTPRYLIKTRGQQVTLSCSPISGHRSVSWYQQTPGQGLQFLFEYFSETQRNKGNFPGRFSGRQFSNSRSEMNVSTLELGDSALYLCASTRDTSNEQFFGPGTRLTVL.

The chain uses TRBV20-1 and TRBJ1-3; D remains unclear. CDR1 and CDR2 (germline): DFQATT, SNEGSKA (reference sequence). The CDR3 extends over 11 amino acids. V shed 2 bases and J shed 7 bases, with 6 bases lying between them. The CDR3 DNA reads TGCAGTGCTAGATTGTTCAACACCATATATTTT. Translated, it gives CSARLFNTIYF.

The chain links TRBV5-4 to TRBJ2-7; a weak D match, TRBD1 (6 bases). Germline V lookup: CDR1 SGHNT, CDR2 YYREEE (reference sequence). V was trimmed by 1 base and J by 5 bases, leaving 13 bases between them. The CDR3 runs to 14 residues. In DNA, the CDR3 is TGTGCCAGCAGCTTGCTGGGCAGGGGCCACGAGCAGTACTTC. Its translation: CASSLLGRGHEQYF.

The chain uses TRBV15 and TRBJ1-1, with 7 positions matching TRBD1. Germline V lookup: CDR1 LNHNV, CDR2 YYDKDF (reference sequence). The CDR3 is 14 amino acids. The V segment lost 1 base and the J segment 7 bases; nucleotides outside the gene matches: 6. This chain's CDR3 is CATSRGDSIGEAFF. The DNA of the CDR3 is TGTGCCACCAGCAGAGGGGACAGTATCGGTGAAGCTTTCTTT.

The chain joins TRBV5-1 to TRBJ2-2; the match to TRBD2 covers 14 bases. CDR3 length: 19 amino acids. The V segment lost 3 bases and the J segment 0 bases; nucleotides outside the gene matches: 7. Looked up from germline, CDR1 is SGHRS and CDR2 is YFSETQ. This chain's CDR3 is CASSWTGTSGGANTGELFF. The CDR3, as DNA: TGCGCCAGCAGCTGGACCGGGACTAGCGGGGGCGCGAACACCGGGGAGCTGTTTTTT. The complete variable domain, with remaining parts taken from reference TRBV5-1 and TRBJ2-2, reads KAGVTQTPRYLIKTRGQQVTLSCSPISGHRSVSWYQQTPGQGLQFLFEYFSETQRNKGNFPGRFSGRQFSNSRSEMNVSTLELGDSALYLCASSWTGTSGGANTGELFFGEGSRLTVL.

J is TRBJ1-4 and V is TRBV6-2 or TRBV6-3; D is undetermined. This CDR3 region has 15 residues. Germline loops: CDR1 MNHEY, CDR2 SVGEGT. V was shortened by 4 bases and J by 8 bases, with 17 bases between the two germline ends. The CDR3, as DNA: TGTGCCAGCAGTTCCCCGACCAAGGAGGGCGAAAAACTGTTTTTT. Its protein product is CASSSPTKEGEKLFF.

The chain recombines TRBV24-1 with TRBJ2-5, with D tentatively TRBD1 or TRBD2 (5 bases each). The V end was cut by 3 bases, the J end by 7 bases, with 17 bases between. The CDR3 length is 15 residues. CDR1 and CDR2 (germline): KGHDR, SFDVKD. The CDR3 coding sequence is TGTGCCACCAGTGATCCCTCCGGGACCCAGGGGACCCAGTACTTC. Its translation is CATSDPSGTQGTQYF.

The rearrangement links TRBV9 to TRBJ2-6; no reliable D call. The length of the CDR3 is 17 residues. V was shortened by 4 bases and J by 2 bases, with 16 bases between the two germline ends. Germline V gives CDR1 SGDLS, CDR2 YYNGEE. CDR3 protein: CASSLRAHSPGANVLTF. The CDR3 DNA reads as TGTGCCAGCAGCCTCCGGGCCCATTCCCCTGGGGCCAACGTCCTGACTTTC.